The present entry profiles one T cell receptor (beta chain) with its context. The data were taken from a study of blood T cell repertoires in COVID-19. Across the whole study: Donors in the United States, Italy and Spain gave samples during acute or convalescent COVID-19. T cells, B-cell-depleted T cells, or PBMCs provided the cDNA or gDNA that served as material.

V gave up 4 bases and J gave up 5 bases; unmatched junction bases: 7. The CDR3 has 14 amino acids. Looked up from germline, CDR1 is LNHDA and CDR2 is SQIVND (reference sequence). Assay: immunoSEQ multiplex PCR; the TCRdb copy retains only in-frame clones and omits some. The table includes some 140,000 clones, 65% to 90% detected once. The receptor's source is a woman aged 55 to 70 with COVID-19, enrolled during active disease. The J gene is TRBJ2-5, the V gene TRBV19; TRBD1 aligns across 7 bases. Source material: peripheral blood. The CDR3 nucleotides are TGTGCCAGTAGTACCGACAGGGTCAGGGAGACCCAGTACTTC. Its protein product is CASSTDRVRETQYF. Looking up the rest from reference TRBV19 and TRBJ2-5 gives the full variable domain: DGGITQSPKYLFRKEGQNVTLSCEQNLNHDAMYWYRQDPGQGLRLIYYSQIVNDFQKGDIAEGYSVSREKKESFPLTVTSAQKNPTAFYLCASSTDRVRETQYFGPGTRLLVL.